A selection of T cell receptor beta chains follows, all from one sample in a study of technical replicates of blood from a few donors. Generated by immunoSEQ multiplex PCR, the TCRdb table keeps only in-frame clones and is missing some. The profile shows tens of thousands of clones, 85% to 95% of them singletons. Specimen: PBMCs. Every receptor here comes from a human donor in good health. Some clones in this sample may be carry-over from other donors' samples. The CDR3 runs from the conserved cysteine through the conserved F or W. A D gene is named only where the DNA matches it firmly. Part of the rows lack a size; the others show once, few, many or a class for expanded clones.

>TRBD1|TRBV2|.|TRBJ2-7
TGTGCCAGCAGTGCGGACAGGGTCGGCGAGCAGTACTTC
CASSADRVGEQYF
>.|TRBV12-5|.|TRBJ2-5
TGTGCTAGTGTCCAGCAAGAGACCCAGTACTTC
CASVQQETQYF
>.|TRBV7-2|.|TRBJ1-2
TGTGCCAGCAGCCCCCAGCGAAACTATGGCTACACCTTC
CASSPQRNYGYTF
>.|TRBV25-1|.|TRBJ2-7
TGTGCCAGCAGTGAATATTGGGGACACAGCTCCTACGAGCAGTACTTC
CASSEYWGHSSYEQYF
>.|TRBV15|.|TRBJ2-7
TGTGCCACTAGTGGCCTAAGGGCAGGGGCGCACTACGAGCAGTACTTC
CATSGLRAGAHYEQYF
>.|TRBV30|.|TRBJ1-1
TGTGCCTGGAGTGTGAGGGTCGGACAAGCTTTCTTT
CAWSVRVGQAFF
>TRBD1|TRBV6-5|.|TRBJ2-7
TGTGCCAGCAGTCAACTCGGGACAGCCTACGAGCAGTACTTC
CASSQLGTAYEQYF
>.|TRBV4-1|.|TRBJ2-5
TGCGCCAGCAGACCGACAGAGACTCAAGAGACCCAGTACTTC
CASRPTETQETQYF
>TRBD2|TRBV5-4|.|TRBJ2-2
TGTGCCAGCAGCTGGGGGGGAGCCGACACCGGGGAGCTGTTTTTT
CASSWGGADTGELFF
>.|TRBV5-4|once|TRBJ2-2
TGTGCCAGCAGCCTAGGGGGGGGGCCCACCGGGGAGCTGTTTTTT
CASSLGGGPTGELFF
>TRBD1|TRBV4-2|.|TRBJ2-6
TGTGCCAGCAGCCAAGAAACAGGGGCTGGGGCCAACGTCCTGACTTTC
CASSQETGAGANVLTF